This T cell receptor (beta chain) derives from a study of T cell repertoires and HLA-DP antigens. Study context: Sorted CD137+CD4+ samples averaged about 220 ng DNA; pre-culture CD4+ samples, approximately 1,200 ng. Study-level results: Previously undetected clones averaged about 37% and 47% against the two alleles respectively.

Germline loops: CDR1 MDHEN, CDR2 SYDVKM. Trimming left V 3 bases short and J 8 bases short, with 7 bases between. The CDR3 spans 11 residues. Remarks on this clone: The antigen is unknown.

Sequencing was performed with immunoSEQ multiplex PCR; in TCRdb, only in-frame clones are kept and a portion is missing. The data contain about 89,000 clones, around 86% of them singletons. The chain has TRBV28 and TRBJ1-2; no firm D call. This clonotype originated in a man aged 50-60 years in good health and CMV-seronegative. The sequencing sample was made of CD4+ T cells from PBMCs. The CDR3 region has the DNA TGTGCCAGCAGTTTCAATCAGGGCTACACCTTC. Translated: CASSFNQGYTF.